These 12 T cell receptor beta chains originate from one sample sequenced in a study of blood T cells in healthy people across ages. The authors ran a second PCR of roughly 6 to 12 cycles using a sample-barcoded 5' primer and a J-beta primer mix. Each CDR3 protein gets one entry after TCRdb re-called the 5' RACE reads with MiXCR. The table has about 780,000 distinct CDR3 sequences, 62% seen once. Sequenced: blood. Receptors originate from a young man in good health.

The chain links TRBV7-9 to TRBJ2-5; D uncertain. The CDR3 is 15 residues long. The V end lost 3 bases, the J end lost 3 bases, and 14 bases lay between the germline ends. Germline V gene sequence: CDR1 SEHNR, CDR2 FQNEAQ (reference sequence). DNA for the CDR3: TGTGCCAGCAGCTTGCCGGAAGGATTTAAAGAGACCCAGTACTTC. Translated: CASSLPEGFKETQYF.

The chain combines TRBV9 with TRBJ2-1, with TRBD2 as a possible D gene (6 bases). The germline V gene has CDR1 SGDLS and CDR2 YYNGEE. V dropped 0 bases and J dropped 10 bases, with 23 bases sitting between them. This CDR3 is 17 amino acids long. As DNA, the CDR3 is TGTGCCAGCAGCGTAGGCGTCTTGCGGGGCGGTCGGGGAGAGCAGTTCTTC. Its protein product is CASSVGVLRGGRGEQFF.

This chain joins TRBV16 and TRBJ1-4, with D unclear. The CDR3 is 18 amino acids. In germline, CDR1 is KGHSY, CDR2 FQNENV. With 1 base removed from V and 0 bases from J, the gap between germline ends came to 15 bases. The DNA for the CDR3 is TGTGCCAGCAGCCAATTTTACTGGGCAGAAACAACTAATGAAAAACTGTTTTTT. Protein product: CASSQFYWAETTNEKLFF.

J is TRBJ1-5 and V is TRBV7-2; TRBD1 matches at 8 bases. V lost 4 bases and J lost 7; bases outside the gene matches: 6. Germline loops: CDR1 SGHTA, CDR2 FQGNSA. The CDR3 loop spans 14 amino acids. The CDR3 spells CASSSGQGRQPQHF. DNA of the CDR3: TGTGCCAGCAGCTCTGGACAGGGTCGACAGCCCCAGCATTTT.

The chain carries TRBV9 and TRBJ2-7, with D perhaps TRBD2 (5 bases). The CDR3 sequence is 15 residues long. CDR1 is SGDLS, CDR2 YYNGEE, per germline. Trimming shortened V by 4 bases and J by 3 bases, and 17 bases separated the two germline ends. CDR3 bases: TGTGCCAGCAGCCCCAGCACGTCGGGGTTCTACGAGCAGTACTTC. The encoded protein is CASSPSTSGFYEQYF.

The J gene is TRBJ2-1, the V gene TRBV28; a weak D match, TRBD1 (5 bases). This CDR3 spans 13 amino acids. V was clipped by 2 bases and J by 7 bases, with 9 bases between them. Germline-derived CDR1 and CDR2 are MDHEN and SYDVKM. The CDR3 is CASSLPRANEQFF. CDR3 in DNA: TGTGCCAGCAGTTTACCCAGGGCTAATGAGCAGTTCTTC.

As to this clonotype: One end of the junction fails to match germline, which may point to a read error. The V gene is TRBV20-1, the J gene TRBJ1-5; 9 nucleotides line up with TRBD1. Germline lookup yields CDR1 DFQATT and CDR2 SNEGSKA (reference sequence). This CDR3 has 16 amino acids. Here the CDR3 DNA reads TGCAGTGCTAGTCCCGGGACAGGGATGAGCATTCAGCCCCAGCATTTT. Amino acids: CSASPGTGMSIQPQHF.

This chain uses TRBV4-3 with TRBJ2-6; D may be TRBD2 (5 bases). V was pared by 6 bases and J by 2 bases, with 8 bases between. Germline V gives CDR1 LGHNA, CDR2 YSLEER. The CDR3 sequence is 14 residues long. Written as DNA, the CDR3 is TGCGCCAGCAGAGAGGGAGCTGGGGCCAACGTCCTGACTTTC. Protein sequence: CASREGAGANVLTF.

Only one count was recorded for this clonotype. This chain links TRBV9 with TRBJ1-6, with D unresolved. Per the germline V gene, CDR1 is SGDLS and CDR2 is YYNGEE. Trimming cost V 0 bases and J 1 base, with 11 bases left between them. CDR3 length: 17 amino acids. CDR3 in amino acids: CASSVERRGSYNSPLHF. CDR3 nucleotides: TGTGCCAGCAGCGTAGAGCGACGGGGATCCTATAATTCACCCCTCCACTTT.

This clonotype was seen a handful of times. The chain links TRBV9 to TRBJ1-5; tentative D call: TRBD1 (5 bases). There are 14 residues in the CDR3. Germline-derived CDR1 and CDR2 are SGDLS and YYNGEE. Trimming removed 4 bases from V and 6 bases from J, with 14 bases in between. This chain's CDR3 is CASSPQGASQPQHF. CDR3 nucleotides: TGTGCCAGCAGCCCCCAAGGGGCATCTCAGCCCCAGCATTTT.

The chain carries TRBV28 and TRBJ2-1; possibly TRBD1 or TRBD2 for D (5 bases each). V was shortened by 9 bases and J by 2 bases, with 20 bases between the two germline ends. The CDR3 has 16 amino acids. CDR1 is MDHEN, CDR2 SYDVKM, per germline. The CDR3 DNA is TGTGCCAGTTCTAGTATCCGGGACCCAACCTACAATGAGCAGTTCTTC. Its translation is CASSSIRDPTYNEQFF.

The V call is TRBV5-1, the J call TRBJ1-2; D remains ambiguous. V shed 1 base and J shed 8 bases, with 18 bases lying between them. Germline CDR1 and CDR2: SGHRS and YFSETQ. The CDR3 totals 15 residues. The CDR3 DNA sequence: TGCGCCAGCAGCTTGACCCAGGCTGGCCCCTGGGGCTACACCTTC. This gives the protein CASSLTQAGPWGYTF.